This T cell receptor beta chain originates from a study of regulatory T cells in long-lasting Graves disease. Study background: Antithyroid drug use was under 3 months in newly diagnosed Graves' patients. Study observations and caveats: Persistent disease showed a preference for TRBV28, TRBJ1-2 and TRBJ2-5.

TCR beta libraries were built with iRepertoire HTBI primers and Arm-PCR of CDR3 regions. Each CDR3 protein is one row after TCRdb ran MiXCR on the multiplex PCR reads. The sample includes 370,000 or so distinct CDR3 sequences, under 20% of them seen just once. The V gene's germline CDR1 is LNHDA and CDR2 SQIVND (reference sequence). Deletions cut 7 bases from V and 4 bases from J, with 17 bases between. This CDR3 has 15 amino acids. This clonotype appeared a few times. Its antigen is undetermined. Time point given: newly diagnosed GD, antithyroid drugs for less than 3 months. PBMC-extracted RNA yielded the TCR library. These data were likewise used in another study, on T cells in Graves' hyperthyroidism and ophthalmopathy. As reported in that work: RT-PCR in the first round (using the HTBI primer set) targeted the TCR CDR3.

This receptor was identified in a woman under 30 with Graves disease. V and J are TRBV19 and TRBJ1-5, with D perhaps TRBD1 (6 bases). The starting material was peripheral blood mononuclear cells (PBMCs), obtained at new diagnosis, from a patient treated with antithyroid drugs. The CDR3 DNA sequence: TGTGCCAGTACCCGCCGTAACAGGGATAATCAGCCCCAGCATTTT. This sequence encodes CASTRRNRDNQPQHF.